These T cell receptor beta chains were read from a single sample in a study of blood T cell repertoires in COVID-19. TCRdb's table, derived via immunoSEQ multiplex PCR, lists solely in-frame clones and lacks some. This sample yields about 97,000 clones, of which about 78% are seen a single time; 9.8% belongs to the top ten. The sample taken for sequencing was peripheral blood. These receptors originate from a man aged 60 to 75 with active or convalescent COVID-19. The CDR3 runs from the conserved cysteine through the conserved F or W. D genes are given only for firm matches. Not every row has a clone size; where given, it reads once, few, many or a size class.

V gene	D gene	clone size	J gene	CDR3 DNA	CDR3 protein
TRBV9	NA	few	TRBJ1-6	TGTGCCAGCAGCGACTCACAGGGCGCCTATAATTCACCCCTCCACTTT	CASSDSQGAYNSPLHF
TRBV6-2/TRBV6-3	TRBD1	once	TRBJ2-3	TGTGCCAGCAGTAAGCCGGGACAGAGACCCACAGATACGCAGTATTTT	CASSKPGQRPTDTQYF
TRBV5-1	TRBD2	few	TRBJ2-3	TGCGCCAGCAGGGCGGGAGGCCAGCGGGATACGCAGTATTTT	CASRAGGQRDTQYF
TRBV28	NA	NA	TRBJ1-6	TGTGCCAGCAGTTTCGGGTTACGTAATTCACCCCTCCACTTT	CASSFGLRNSPLHF
TRBV19	NA	NA	TRBJ2-1	TGTGCCAGTAGTATAGGGGGCGCCACCAATGAGCAGTTCTTC	CASSIGGATNEQFF
TRBV24-1	NA	NA	TRBJ1-2	TGTGCCACCAGTGATCGGGGGGATGGCTACACCTTC	CATSDRGDGYTF
TRBV19	NA	NA	TRBJ1-2	TGTGCCAGTAGTATGGACACCTATGGCTACACCTTC	CASSMDTYGYTF
TRBV7-9	NA	NA	TRBJ2-1	TGTGCCAGCAGAAAGGACAGCCACTCCTACAATGAGCAGTTCTTC	CASRKDSHSYNEQFF
TRBV19	NA	NA	TRBJ1-5	TGTGCCAGTAGTCGACAGGTCCTGGGGCAGCCCCAGCATTTT	CASSRQVLGQPQHF
TRBV7-3	NA	NA	TRBJ1-1	TGTGCCAGCAGCTTAGGGCAGGGCCGAGGTAGGACTGAAGCTTTCTTT	CASSLGQGRGRTEAFF
TRBV5-6	TRBD1	once	TRBJ1-2	TGTGCCAGCAGCTTGGGGGACAGGGGCCTCGGCTACACCTTC	CASSLGDRGLGYTF
TRBV10-2	TRBD1	once	TRBJ1-1	TGCGCCAGCTCCCGGGACAGGGGCACTGAAGCTTTCTTT	CASSRDRGTEAFF
TRBV5-1	TRBD2	NA	TRBJ2-5	TGCGCCAGCAGCCTGAGACTAGCGGGCACACAAGAGACCCAGTACTTC	CASSLRLAGTQETQYF
TRBV3-1/TRBV3-2	NA	NA	TRBJ1-2	TGTGCCAGCAGCCAAGTCGTCCGGGGGGGCTACACCTTC	CASSQVVRGGYTF
TRBV9	TRBD2	NA	TRBJ2-1	TGTGCCAGCAGCCCCCCGGGACTAGGCGATGAGCAGTTCTTC	CASSPPGLGDEQFF
TRBV19	TRBD1	NA	TRBJ1-1	TGTGCCAGTAGTCACGCTCTGACAGGGATGGGAAACACTGAAGCTTTCTTT	CASSHALTGMGNTEAFF
TRBV7-9	NA	NA	TRBJ1-1	TGTGCCAGCAGCTTAGCTCTCTATCCCTCTGGCAGACGGGACACTGAAGCTTTCTTT	CASSLALYPSGRRDTEAFF
TRBV28	NA	NA	TRBJ1-1	TGTGCCAGCAGTTTAAAACCAGGGGAAGCTTTCTTT	CASSLKPGEAFF
TRBV28	TRBD2	NA	TRBJ2-5	TGTGCCAGCAGCCGGGGAGGGCGTGGTGAGACCCAGTACTTC	CASSRGGRGETQYF
TRBV10-3	NA	NA	TRBJ1-6	TGTGCCATCAGTGGAAGACAGGATTCACCCCTCCACTTT	CAISGRQDSPLHF
TRBV19	NA	once	TRBJ2-2	TGTGCCAGTAAGGAGGCCGGCTGGGAGACCGGGGAGCTGTTTTTT	CASKEAGWETGELFF
TRBV19	TRBD1	NA	TRBJ2-2	TGTGCCAGTAGTATCCTGGACAGGGCGAACACCGGGGAGCTGTTTTTT	CASSILDRANTGELFF
TRBV11-2	TRBD1	NA	TRBJ2-7	TGTGCCAGCACCCTGACAGGGAATCCGACCTACGAGCAGTACTTC	CASTLTGNPTYEQYF
TRBV7-9	TRBD1	NA	TRBJ1-6	TGTGCCAGCGGGACAGCAAATAATTCACCCCTCCACTTT	CASGTANNSPLHF
TRBV18	NA	NA	TRBJ1-5	TGTGCCAGCTCACCTTCGACGGGGGGGTCCAATCAGCCCCAGCATTTT	CASSPSTGGSNQPQHF
TRBV5-4	NA	NA	TRBJ1-1	TGTGCCAGCAGCCCTCCCGGGGGGCGGGTTTTCTTT	CASSPPGGRVFF
TRBV27	TRBD1	NA	TRBJ1-1	TGTGCCAGCAGCCGCGGACAGGGCCGTCAGGAAGCTTTCTTT	CASSRGQGRQEAFF
TRBV4-3	NA	NA	TRBJ2-6	TGCGCCAGCAGCCACAGGCATGGGGCCAACGTCCTGACTTTC	CASSHRHGANVLTF
TRBV19	TRBD1	once	TRBJ2-3	TGTGCCAGTAGTAGGGACAGGGTAACAGATACGCAGTATTTT	CASSRDRVTDTQYF
TRBV2	TRBD1	NA	TRBJ1-1	TGTGCCAGCAGTAGACAGGGAGGCACTGAAGCTTTCTTT	CASSRQGGTEAFF
TRBV6-5	NA	few	TRBJ1-2	TGTGCCAGCACCCCTCGGGTATCTAGCTATGGCTACACCTTC	CASTPRVSSYGYTF
TRBV6-1	NA	NA	TRBJ2-3	TGTGCCAGCAGTGAAGGACTAGTCCCGGATACGCAGTATTTT	CASSEGLVPDTQYF
TRBV30	NA	NA	TRBJ1-6	TGTGCCTTCACCCTGGTTTCCGGTAATTCACCCCTCCACTTT	CAFTLVSGNSPLHF
TRBV7-9	TRBD2	NA	TRBJ2-3	TGTGCCAGCAGCTTAATGACTAGCGGCACAGATACGCAGTATTTT	CASSLMTSGTDTQYF
TRBV6-2/TRBV6-3	TRBD2	NA	TRBJ2-5	TGTGCCAGCAGTTACGCCGGGACTAATCGAGAGACCCAGTACTTC	CASSYAGTNRETQYF